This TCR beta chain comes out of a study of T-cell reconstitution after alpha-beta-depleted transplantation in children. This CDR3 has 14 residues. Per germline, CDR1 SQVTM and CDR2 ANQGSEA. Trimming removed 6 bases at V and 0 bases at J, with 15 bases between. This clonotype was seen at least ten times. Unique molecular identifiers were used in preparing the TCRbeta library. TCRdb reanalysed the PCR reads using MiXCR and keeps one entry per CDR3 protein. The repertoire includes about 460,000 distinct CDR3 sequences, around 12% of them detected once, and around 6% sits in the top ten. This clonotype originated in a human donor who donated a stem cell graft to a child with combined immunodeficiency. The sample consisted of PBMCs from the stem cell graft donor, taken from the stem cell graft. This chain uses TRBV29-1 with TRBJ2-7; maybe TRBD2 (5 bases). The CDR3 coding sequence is TGCAGCGTGGTCACTAGAAGGAGCTCCTACGAGCAGTACTTC. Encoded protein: CSVVTRRSSYEQYF.